This T cell receptor beta chain appears in the sequencing data of a study of vaccination and CD4 T cells after COVID-19. Study-level background: Post-vaccine sample collection happened at a median of 72 days after dose two, ranging 14 to 241.

Findings and caveats of the study: A median of around 90% of reactive clones, in convalescent patients, became evident only post-vaccination. Spike mono-reactivity was evident in 304 of the 307 vaccine-specific clones derived from convalescent patients.

Sequencing of cultured CD4+ T cell DNA used the Oncomine TCR Beta short-read assay. One entry per CDR3 protein, called by TCRdb with MiXCR from the PCR reads. The data show under 20,000 distinct CDR3 sequences, 35% to 55% seen once. As for treatment: approximately nine-day PBMC culture with coronavirus spike peptide pools or control peptides (ViraFEST assay). Germline lookup yields CDR1 DFQATT and CDR2 SNEGSKA (reference sequence). This CDR3 has 13 residues. Deletions cut 6 bases from V and 3 bases from J, with 12 bases between. A few counts support this clonotype. Its antigen is unidentified. The input for sequencing was CD4+ T cells from blood, cultured in vitro, taken after SARS-CoV-2 vaccination. This TCR was recovered from a human donor who had recovered from COVID-19. The chain uses TRBV20-1 and TRBJ2-4, with D tentatively TRBD2 (5 bases). The CDR3: CSASLRDKNIQYF. CDR3 DNA sequence: TGCAGTGCAAGCCTCCGGGACAAAAACATTCAGTACTTC.